These 22 T cell receptor beta chains were all obtained from the same sample, sequenced in a study of T cell repertoires in cytomegalovirus infection. TCRdb re-analysed the reads in MiXCR, keeping a single row per CDR3 protein. The table shows roughly 720,000 distinct CDR3 sequences, with 35% occurring only once. Source material: PBMCs. These receptors were collected from a human donor in good health (CMV status not recorded). Some clones in this sample may be carry-over from other donors' samples.

This sequence joins TRBV20-1 and TRBJ2-1; no reliable D call. Germline V lookup: CDR1 DFQATT, CDR2 SNEGSKA (reference sequence). The CDR3 spans 15 residues. V lost 5 bases and J 0 bases, leaving 14 bases between the germline ends. The CDR3 region is CSAASSESSYNEQFF. CDR3 nucleotides: TGCAGTGCTGCCTCGTCGGAAAGCTCCTACAATGAGCAGTTCTTC.

The rearrangement links TRBV28 to TRBJ2-3; the D is unclear. The V and J ends lost 11 bases and 5 bases respectively, with 8 bases between them. CDR1 and CDR2 from the germline V gene are MDHEN and SYDVKM. The CDR3 has 10 amino acids. The CDR3, as DNA: TGTGCCCATAGTCGAGATACGCAGTATTTT. As protein: CAHSRDTQYF.

The chain employs TRBV28 and TRBJ1-5, with D tentatively TRBD1 (5 bases). V dropped 3 bases and J dropped 4 bases, with 16 bases sitting between them. The CDR3 runs 16 residues. The germline V gene has CDR1 MDHEN and CDR2 SYDVKM. DNA for the CDR3: TGTGCCAGCAGTTTCGGGGCGGGCAGGGAAAATCAGCCCCAGCATTTT. It translates to CASSFGAGRENQPQHF.

The chain combines TRBV6-8 with TRBJ2-1, with a tentative D call TRBD1 (5 bases). Germline lookup yields CDR1 MNHGY and CDR2 SAAAGT. This CDR3 spans 16 amino acids. V was trimmed by 6 bases and J by 1 base, leaving 16 bases between them. The CDR3 here is CASSLSQGGSYNEQFF. CDR3 DNA sequence: TGTGCCAGCAGCCTTAGCCAGGGCGGTTCCTACAATGAGCAGTTCTTC.

J is TRBJ1-2 and V is TRBV5-4; TRBD1 matches at 7 bases. Germline assignment: CDR1 SGHNT and CDR2 YYREEE (reference sequence). With 0 bases clipped from V and 6 bases from J, the junction kept 5 bases outside the gene matches. The CDR3 is 14 amino acids. The CDR3, as DNA: TGTGCCAGCAGCTTGGAGGGGGCTTCCGATGGCTACACCTTC. Protein sequence: CASSLEGASDGYTF.

There are a few counts of this clonotype. V usage is TRBV7-6 and J usage is TRBJ1-5, with D possibly TRBD1 on 6 matching bases. Germline CDR1 SGHVS, CDR2 FNYEAQ. Trimming pared 5 bases from V and 2 bases from J, leaving 16 bases between. This CDR3 is 16 amino acids long. The CDR3 here is CASSPQSGVGNQPQHF. The CDR3, as DNA: TGTGCCAGCAGCCCTCAATCAGGGGTTGGCAATCAGCCCCAGCATTTT.

This clonotype was counted only a few times. V is TRBV6-5 and J is TRBJ1-6; D gene ambiguous. The CDR3 is 13 amino acids. The V gene lost 0 bases and the J gene lost 9 bases, with 6 bases spanning the gap. Germline CDR1 reads MNHEY; CDR2 reads SVGAGI. The DNA of the CDR3 is TGTGCCAGCAGTTACTCGAAAGGTTCACCCCTCCACTTT. Its protein product is CASSYSKGSPLHF.

This clonotype turned up a few times. The chain is built from TRBV24-1 and TRBJ1-2; D perhaps matches TRBD1 (6 bases). The V end lost 5 bases, the J end lost 8 bases, and 17 bases lay between the germline ends. The germline V gene has CDR1 KGHDR and CDR2 SFDVKD. The CDR3 sequence is 14 residues long. The CDR3 here is CATSGSTGLEGYTF. The CDR3 DNA is TGTGCCACCAGTGGTTCGACAGGTCTAGAGGGCTACACCTTC.

The rearrangement joins TRBV7-9 to TRBJ2-5; D is undetermined. V was pared by 1 base and J by 5 bases, with 5 bases between. Germline V lookup: CDR1 SEHNR, CDR2 FQNEAQ (reference sequence). The CDR3 sequence is 12 residues long. The CDR3 here is CASSLVLETQYF. The CDR3 DNA reads TGTGCCAGCAGCTTAGTGCTGGAGACCCAGTACTTC.

In its sample, this clonotype was seen a few times. The chain carries TRBV30 and TRBJ1-1, with TRBD1 matching over 7 bases. The CDR3 contains 16 residues. Per the germline V gene, CDR1 is GTSNPN and CDR2 is SVGIG (reference sequence). Losses at the gene ends were 3 bases for V and 7 bases for J; bases not matched to a gene: 17. The CDR3 DNA sequence: TGTGCCTGGAGAGGGGACAGCCTGTGGGGCAACTTTGAAGCTTTCTTT. Residues: CAWRGDSLWGNFEAFF.

The chain joins TRBV7-9 to TRBJ1-5, with unresolved D. Per the germline V gene, CDR1 is SEHNR and CDR2 is FQNEAQ (reference sequence). This CDR3 has 15 residues. V was trimmed by 8 bases and J by 0 bases, leaving 14 bases between them. The CDR3 sequence is CASDSDTYSNQPQHF. The CDR3 nucleotides read TGTGCCAGCGACTCTGATACATATAGCAATCAGCCCCAGCATTTT.

The J gene is TRBJ1-6, the V gene TRBV28; no firm D call. Germline lookup yields CDR1 MDHEN and CDR2 SYDVKM. Trimming stripped 2 bases from V and 11 bases from J, with 19 bases between. This CDR3 is built from 16 residues. CDR3 in amino acids: CASSLEWSVGSPPLHF. The CDR3 region has the DNA TGTGCCAGCAGTTTAGAGTGGAGTGTGGGGAGCCCACCCCTCCACTTT. Supplemented by reference TRBV28 and TRBJ1-6, the full variable domain reads DVKVTQSSRYLVKRTGEKVFLECVQDMDHENMFWYRQDPGLGLRLIYFSYDVKMKEKGDIPEGYSVSREKKERFSLILESASTNQTSMYLCASSLEWSVGSPPLHFGNGTRLTVT.

By its share, this clonotype is medium-sized. A junction end diverges from the germline sequence, so it may reflect a read error. V and J are TRBV7-2 and TRBJ1-3; tentative D call: TRBD1 (5 bases). This CDR3 is 15 amino acids long. Looked up from germline, CDR1 is SGHTA and CDR2 is FQGNSA. DNA of the CDR3: TGTGCCAGCAGCTTCTTACGGGGCCCTGGCAACACCATATATTTT. Translated, it gives CASSFLRGPGNTIYF.

For the CDR3, the DNA is TGTGCCAGCAGTTTCAATTTCGGAGGGTTGGGCACTGAAGCTTTCTTT. Translation gives CASSFNFGGLGTEAFF. The J gene is TRBJ1-1, the V gene TRBV12-3 or TRBV12-4; unclear D gene. This CDR3 has 16 amino acids. V gave up 3 bases and J gave up 4 bases, with 18 bases separating them.

The rearrangement links TRBV12-3 or TRBV12-4 to TRBJ2-1; D possibly corresponds to TRBD2 (6 bases). This CDR3 has 20 amino acids. Trimming pared 0 bases from V and 0 bases from J, leaving 21 bases between. The CDR3 spells CASSLAASLLAASSYNEQFF. CDR3 DNA: TGTGCCAGCAGTTTAGCTGCCTCCCTTTTAGCGGCTAGCTCCTACAATGAGCAGTTCTTC.

This chain uses TRBV7-2 with TRBJ1-1; 9 positions match TRBD1. V lost 5 bases, J lost 3 bases, and 4 bases stayed unmatched. This CDR3 region has 14 residues. Germline V gives CDR1 SGHTA, CDR2 FQGNSA. CDR3 DNA sequence: TGTGCCAGCAGCCCGCGACAGGGGGACACTGAAGCTTTCTTT. Translated, it gives CASSPRQGDTEAFF.

As for this clonotype: Since a much larger clone is just one base distant, this may be a read error. V and J are TRBV7-6 and TRBJ1-1, with D possibly matching TRBD1 (5 bases). V lost 5 bases, J lost 3 bases, and 19 bases lay in between. Germline assignment: CDR1 SGHVS and CDR2 FNYEAQ. The CDR3 length is 16 residues. The CDR3 spells CASSPGAPGMYTEAFF. In DNA, the CDR3 is TGTGCCAGCAGCCCCGGGGCCCCAGGGATGTACACTGAAGCTTTCTTT.

This clonotype was seen ten or more times. The gene calls are TRBV7-8 and TRBJ2-1; TRBD2 matches at 8 bases. Germline CDR1 reads SGHVS; CDR2 reads FQNEAQ. With V trimmed by 2 bases and J by 4 bases, 7 bases remained unmatched. This CDR3 is 16 amino acids long. The CDR3 DNA sequence: TGTGCCAGCAGCTTATACATAGCGGGGCATTACAATGAGCAGTTCTTC. It encodes CASSLYIAGHYNEQFF.

This clonotype occurred many times. The rearrangement uses TRBV7-2 and TRBJ1-5; TRBD1 matches at 8 bases. The CDR3 covers 15 residues. Trimming took 5 bases from V and 8 from J; bases not matched to a gene: 11. Germline lookup yields CDR1 SGHTA and CDR2 FQGNSA. The DNA of the CDR3 is TGTGCCAGCAGCAACCGGGACAGGACCTCCAAGCCCCAGCATTTT. Translation: CASSNRDRTSKPQHF.

This clonotype turned up a few times. The chain uses TRBV6-6 and TRBJ2-2; the D is unclear. Trimming left V 8 bases short and J 7 bases short, with 8 bases between. CDR3 length equals 11 residues. Looked up from germline, CDR1 is MNHNY and CDR2 is SVGAGI (reference sequence). CDR3 protein: CASRDFGELFF. CDR3 DNA: TGTGCCAGCCGAGACTTCGGGGAGCTGTTTTTT.

The chain combines TRBV5-6 with TRBJ1-2; 7 nucleotides agree with TRBD1. This CDR3 is 15 amino acids long. The germline V gene encodes CDR1 SGHDT and CDR2 YYEEEE. Trimming at V came to 4 bases and at J to 7 bases, leaving 13 bases not matched to a gene. The CDR3 DNA is TGTGCCAGCAGCGATACACATTGGACAGGCGGTGGCTACACCTTC. The encoded protein is CASSDTHWTGGGYTF.

This clonotype was recorded a few times. In DNA form, the CDR3 reads TGTGCCAGTAGCGGGACAGGGACAAATGAGCAGTTCTTC. Translated, it gives CASSGTGTNEQFF. This chain connects TRBV19 to TRBJ2-1; the match to TRBD1 covers 9 bases. V lost 6 bases, J lost 7 bases, and 4 bases stayed unmatched. This CDR3 comprises 13 residues. CDR1 is LNHDA and CDR2 is SQIVND in the germline V gene (reference sequence).